These 32 T cell receptor beta chains were sequenced from one sample in a study of cytomegalovirus exposure and HLA in healthy donors. The primer mix had 60 Vbeta and 13 Jbeta primers. Method: immunoSEQ multiplex PCR; TCRdb's copy keeps in-frame clones and lacks some. The sample records 150,000 to 200,000 clones, around 75% being singletons. The source material was PBMCs. The receptors derive from a woman aged 30 to 39 in good health and CMV-seronegative.

V usage is TRBV7-2 and J usage is TRBJ2-5; D gene unclear. Per germline, CDR1 SGHTA and CDR2 FQGNSA. With 1 base removed from V and 5 bases from J, the gap between germline ends came to 11 bases. The CDR3 contains 14 residues. The CDR3 nucleotides read TGTGCCAGCAGCTTAGAACGGGTTATTGAGACCCAGTACTTC. This codes for CASSLERVIETQYF.

This chain connects TRBV4-2 to TRBJ2-7, with a possible D match to TRBD2 (5 bases). The germline V and J ends were trimmed by 0 bases and 2 bases, with 17 bases remaining between them. Germline V gives CDR1 LGHNA, CDR2 YNFKEQ. The CDR3 sequence is 17 residues long. CDR3 nucleotide sequence: TGTGCCAGCAGCCAAGATGGGAGCGGCCGGGGTGCCTACGAGCAGTACTTC. Its translation is CASSQDGSGRGAYEQYF.

This chain connects TRBV11-3 to TRBJ2-1; 8 bases fit TRBD2. V dropped 1 base and J dropped 4; count of bases not matched to a gene: 15. Germline assignment: CDR1 SGHNT and CDR2 YENEEA. The CDR3 totals 19 residues. The CDR3 bases are TGTGCCAGCAGCTTAGGATTAACTAGCGGTGATAGTCGGTACAATGAGCAGTTCTTC. Translation: CASSLGLTSGDSRYNEQFF.

This clone was counted between two and nine times. The chain is built from TRBV4-2 and TRBJ1-1, with unresolved D. The CDR3 loop spans 16 amino acids. From germline, CDR1 is LGHNA and CDR2 YNFKEQ. Trimming pared 2 bases from V and 0 bases from J, leaving 13 bases between. The CDR3: CASSQYGLQMNTEAFF. The CDR3 coding sequence is TGTGCCAGCAGCCAATACGGACTTCAAATGAACACTGAAGCTTTCTTT.

The chain links TRBV2 to TRBJ2-3; 8 bases line up with TRBD2. The CDR3 totals 15 residues. The germline gives CDR1 SNHLY, CDR2 FYNNEI. Unmatched junction bases numbered 11, after V lost 4 bases and J lost 8 bases. The CDR3 DNA is TGTGCCAGCAGTGGTAATAGCGGGGTGGAGGGTACGCAGTATTTT. This sequence encodes CASSGNSGVEGTQYF.

V and J are TRBV11-2 and TRBJ1-1; TRBD1 is a possible D gene (5 bases). V dropped 2 bases and J dropped 1 base, with 11 bases sitting between them. This CDR3 has 15 amino acids. Germline V lookup: CDR1 SGHAT, CDR2 FQNNGV. CDR3 bases: TGTGCCAGCAGCTTACGGGTGGGGGGGAACACTGAAGCTTTCTTT. Protein sequence: CASSLRVGGNTEAFF.

The rearrangement joins TRBV5-5 to TRBJ2-3; 9 bases are shared with TRBD2. The CDR3 is made up of 16 amino acids. Germline CDR1 reads SGHKS; CDR2 reads YYEKEE (reference sequence). The V and J ends lost 3 bases and 2 bases, in that order; junction bases with no gene match: 7. The CDR3 region has the DNA TGTGCCAGCAGCTCTAGACTAGCGGTCCCCACAGATACGCAGTATTTT. Translated: CASSSRLAVPTDTQYF.

This clone has just a few counts. V is TRBV10-3 and J is TRBJ1-3; maybe TRBD1 (6 bases). The length of the CDR3 is 14 residues. Trimming removed 7 bases at V and 0 bases at J, with 10 bases between. Germline CDR1 reads ENHRY; CDR2 reads SYGVKD. The CDR3 sequence is CAIKLGHSGNTIYF. The CDR3 DNA sequence: TGTGCCATCAAACTGGGACACTCTGGAAACACCATATATTTT.

J is TRBJ2-3 and V is TRBV9, with 10 bases matching TRBD2. The CDR3 sequence is 14 residues long. V was clipped by 5 bases and J by 5 bases; unmatched bases: 5. The V gene's germline CDR1 is SGDLS and CDR2 YYNGEE. The CDR3 DNA reads TGTGCCAGCAGTGCGGCTAGCGGGAGAGATACGCAGTATTTT. This encodes CASSAASGRDTQYF. The full variable domain, in which reference TRBV9 and TRBJ2-3 provide the parts outside the CDR3, is DSGVTQTPKHLITATGQRVTLRCSPRSGDLSVYWYQQSLDQGLQFLIQYYNGEERAKGNILERFSAQQFPDLHSELNLSSLELGDSALYFCASSAASGRDTQYFGPGTRLTVL.

V and J are TRBV6-5 and TRBJ2-5, with 10 bases matching TRBD2. The J call could be wrong; TRBJ2-7 is a better fit for the DNA end. The CDR3 has 15 amino acids. CDR1 is MNHEY and CDR2 is SVGAGI in the germline V gene. The CDR3 nucleotides read TGTGCCAGCAGGGGCGGGACTAGCGCGCCCTACGAGCAGTACTTC. Amino acids: CASRGGTSAPYEQYF.

This chain links TRBV5-4 with TRBJ1-1; D gene unclear. CDR1 and CDR2 (germline): SGHNT, YYREEE (reference sequence). This CDR3 is 13 amino acids long. V lost 3 bases and J 11 bases, leaving 17 bases between the germline ends. The CDR3 loop is CASSSLRGPGAFF. The CDR3 coding sequence is TGTGCCAGCAGCTCCCTCAGAGGGCCCGGGGCTTTCTTT.

The rearrangement joins TRBV5-4 to TRBJ2-3; 12 bases fit TRBD2. The germline gives CDR1 SGHNT, CDR2 YYREEE (reference sequence). After removal of 1 base from V and 3 bases from J, the junction contained 9 bases not matched to a gene. The CDR3 runs to 18 residues. CDR3 region: CASSLTSGGPIGTDTQYF. The CDR3, as DNA: TGTGCCAGCAGCTTGACTAGCGGGGGGCCCATCGGGACAGATACGCAGTATTTT. Full variable domain (remainder filled in from reference TRBV5-4 and TRBJ2-3): ETGVTQSPTHLIKTRGQQVTLRCSSQSGHNTVSWYQQALGQGPQFIFQYYREEENGRGNFPPRFSGLQFPNYSSELNVNALELDDSALYLCASSLTSGGPIGTDTQYFGPGTRLTVL.

The chain has TRBV27 and TRBJ2-7, with TRBD1 matching 9 bases. The CDR3 is 16 residues long. The V segment lost 3 bases and the J segment 5 bases; nucleotides outside the gene matches: 11. Germline assignment: CDR1 MNHEY and CDR2 SMNVEV (reference sequence). The CDR3 loop is CASSLGPRDRVHEQYF. The CDR3 bases are TGTGCCAGCAGTTTGGGACCCCGGGACAGGGTACACGAGCAGTACTTC.

The chain joins TRBV7-9 to TRBJ2-7; D not certain. Germline CDR1 and CDR2: SEHNR and FQNEAQ (reference sequence). V dropped 1 base and J dropped 2 bases, with 9 bases sitting between them. The CDR3 spans 14 residues. In nucleotides, the CDR3 is TGTGCCAGCAGCTTAGGTGGCAGGACCTACGAGCAGTACTTC. It translates to CASSLGGRTYEQYF.

The V gene is TRBV30, the J gene TRBJ2-1; tentatively, D is TRBD2 (7 bases). Trimming removed 3 bases at V and 5 bases at J, with 17 bases between. The CDR3 has 15 residues. CDR1 is GTSNPN, CDR2 SVGIG, per germline (reference sequence). The DNA for the CDR3 is TGTGCCTGGAGGGGCTATGGGCGGGGGCACAATGAGCAGTTCTTC. It translates to CAWRGYGRGHNEQFF.

The V gene is TRBV19, the J gene TRBJ1-4; 9 nucleotides align to TRBD1. The CDR3 contains 14 residues. Germline CDR1 and CDR2: LNHDA and SQIVND (reference sequence). Germline trimming cut 6 bases from V and 7 bases from J; bases unmatched to any gene: 6. CDR3 coding DNA: TGTGCCAGTAGCGTCGGGACAGGGTCTGAAAAACTGTTTTTT. Amino acid sequence: CASSVGTGSEKLFF. The entire variable domain, with the rest obtained from reference TRBV19 and TRBJ1-4, is as follows: DGGITQSPKYLFRKEGQNVTLSCEQNLNHDAMYWYRQDPGQGLRLIYYSQIVNDFQKGDIAEGYSVSREKKESFPLTVTSAQKNPTAFYLCASSVGTGSEKLFFGSGTQLSVL.

This clone was seen more than once but under ten times. The chain couples TRBV6-1 to TRBJ1-4; 8 bases are a match to TRBD1. Germline V CDR1 and CDR2: MNHNS, SASEGT. V lost 8 bases to trimming and J lost 5 bases; unmatched junction nucleotides: 4. This CDR3 comprises 13 residues. In DNA form, the CDR3 reads TGTGCCAGCTCACGGACAGGGAATGAAAAACTGTTTTTT. Residues: CASSRTGNEKLFF.

In DNA, the CDR3 is TGTGCCAGCACCCCGGGACAGGGACTCCAAGAGACCCAGTACTTC. This gives the protein CASTPGQGLQETQYF. The chain uses TRBV2 and TRBJ2-5; 9 bases agree with TRBD1. This CDR3 spans 15 amino acids. V gave up 7 bases and J gave up 1 base; unmatched junction bases: 7. The germline gives CDR1 SNHLY, CDR2 FYNNEI. Full variable domain (rest looked up from reference TRBV2 and TRBJ2-5): EPEVTQTPSHQVTQMGQEVILRCVPISNHLYFYWYRQILGQKVEFLVSFYNNEISEKSEIFDDQFSVERPDGSNFTLKIRSTKLEDSAMYFCASTPGQGLQETQYFGPGTRLLVL.

This chain links TRBV2 with TRBJ2-7; 9 bases fit TRBD1. Germline assignment: CDR1 SNHLY and CDR2 FYNNEI. This CDR3 is 13 amino acids long. Germline trimming cut 7 bases from V and 3 bases from J; bases unmatched to any gene: 4. This CDR3 reads CASTRGQGYEQYF. The CDR3 DNA reads TGTGCCAGCACGCGGGGACAGGGCTACGAGCAGTACTTC.

The V gene is TRBV5-6, the J gene TRBJ2-5, with TRBD2 matching over 11 bases. V lost 4 bases and J lost 5; bases outside the gene matches: 10. This CDR3 spans 16 amino acids. Germline CDR1 is SGHDT and CDR2 is YYEEEE. CDR3 sequence (DNA): TGTGCCAGCAGCGGAGGTAGCGGGAGGGCTGTTGAGACCCAGTACTTC. Amino acids: CASSGGSGRAVETQYF.

The chain carries TRBV5-1 and TRBJ1-1; weak D call: TRBD1 (6 bases). Germline lookup yields CDR1 SGHRS and CDR2 YFSETQ. The CDR3 runs to 15 residues. V shed 0 bases and J shed 1 base, with 10 bases lying between them. CDR3 residues: CASSLATTGNTEAFF. As DNA, the CDR3 is TGCGCCAGCAGCTTGGCCACGACAGGGAACACTGAAGCTTTCTTT.

Worth noting for this clone: This CDR3 is also generated by other DNA sequences in the sample. The gene calls are TRBV2 and TRBJ1-5, with D possibly matching TRBD1 (5 bases). From germline, CDR1 is SNHLY and CDR2 FYNNEI. V was clipped by 3 bases and J by 6 bases, with 12 bases between them. The length of the CDR3 is 14 residues. CDR3 DNA: TGTGCCAGCAGTGACCAGGGCTCCGGTCAGCCCCAGCATTTT. Amino acid sequence: CASSDQGSGQPQHF.

This clone was detected once. This chain connects TRBV11-1 to TRBJ1-4; TRBD1 matches at 9 bases. This CDR3 has 16 amino acids. The V segment lost 5 bases and the J segment 0 bases; nucleotides outside the gene matches: 4. Germline CDR1 SGHAT, CDR2 FQDESV (reference sequence). The CDR3 reads CASSGGQGTTNEKLFF. CDR3 in DNA: TGTGCCAGCAGCGGGGGACAGGGAACAACTAATGAAAAACTGTTTTTT.

The chain combines TRBV5-4 with TRBJ2-7; D unclear. CDR1 and CDR2 from the germline V gene are SGHNT and YYREEE (reference sequence). V was cut by 6 bases and J by 6 bases, with 13 bases left in between. The CDR3 loop spans 12 amino acids. CDR3 coding DNA: TGTGCCAGCAAAAGCCTGACTGCCGAGCAGTACTTC. It encodes CASKSLTAEQYF.

The chain joins TRBV11-2 to TRBJ2-4, with D tentatively TRBD2 (5 bases). Germline CDR1 is SGHAT and CDR2 is FQNNGV. CDR3 length equals 15 residues. V was shortened by 7 bases and J by 0 bases, with 13 bases between the two germline ends. CDR3 sequence: CASTIRGLAKNIQYF. The CDR3 region has the DNA TGTGCCAGCACCATACGGGGATTAGCCAAAAACATTCAGTACTTC.

This clone was seen a single time. This rearrangement joins TRBV19 to TRBJ2-5, with 13 bases identical to TRBD2. V was clipped by 7 bases and J by 5 bases; unmatched bases: 10. Per the germline V gene, CDR1 is LNHDA and CDR2 is SQIVND (reference sequence). The CDR3 is 16 residues long. CDR3 sequence reads: CASTPGLAGEHETQYF. Here the CDR3 DNA reads TGTGCCAGTACCCCCGGACTAGCGGGAGAACACGAGACCCAGTACTTC.

The J gene is TRBJ1-2, the V gene TRBV5-1; 10 bases map to TRBD1. This CDR3 has 15 amino acids. V shed 4 bases, J shed 4 bases, and the junction held 7 bases outside the gene matches. Germline V gene data show CDR1 as SGHRS and CDR2 as YFSETQ. CDR3 protein: CASSHGTGVVYGYTF. The DNA of the CDR3 is TGCGCCAGCAGCCACGGGACAGGGGTAGTCTATGGCTACACCTTC.

Only a few counts were recorded for this clone. J is TRBJ1-5 and V is TRBV2; a possible D gene is TRBD1 (6 bases). The V and J ends lost 9 bases and 0 bases respectively, with 21 bases between them. The CDR3 consists of 17 residues. The V gene's germline CDR1 is SNHLY and CDR2 FYNNEI. The CDR3 reads CASGGRLRWGSNQPQHF. The CDR3 DNA sequence: TGTGCCAGTGGGGGCCGCTTACGGTGGGGTAGCAATCAGCCCCAGCATTTT.

The CDR3 protein is CASSSGGHGYTF. CDR3 nucleotide sequence: TGTGCCAGCAGTTCGGGGGGTCATGGCTACACCTTC. This rearrangement joins TRBV27 to TRBJ1-2; D is perhaps TRBD1 (5 bases). This CDR3 is 12 amino acids long. The ends were cut back, 4 bases at V and 6 bases at J, with 9 bases in the middle. CDR1 and CDR2 (germline): MNHEY, SMNVEV (reference sequence).

This chain connects TRBV2 to TRBJ1-6; weak D call: TRBD1 (6 bases). This CDR3 spans 14 amino acids. The germline CDR1 and CDR2 sequences are SNHLY and FYNNEI. Trimming stripped 5 bases from V and 6 bases from J, with 11 bases between. CDR3 nucleotides: TGTGCCAGCAGTATGCGACAGGCTAATTCACCCCTCCACTTT. This gives the protein CASSMRQANSPLHF. Together with reference TRBV2 and TRBJ1-6, the CDR3 gives the full variable domain: EPEVTQTPSHQVTQMGQEVILRCVPISNHLYFYWYRQILGQKVEFLVSFYNNEISEKSEIFDDQFSVERPDGSNFTLKIRSTKLEDSAMYFCASSMRQANSPLHFGNGTRLTVT.

This clone was observed a few times. The gene calls are TRBV7-2 and TRBJ2-7, with D uncertain. The germline V and J ends were trimmed by 5 bases and 7 bases, with 9 bases remaining between them. The germline V gene has CDR1 SGHTA and CDR2 FQGNSA. The CDR3 runs to 11 residues. The CDR3 nucleotides are TGTGCCAGCAGCCCCGGGTCGGAGCAGTACTTC. Its translation is CASSPGSEQYF. The full variable domain, completed using reference TRBV7-2 and TRBJ2-7, is GAGVSQSPSNKVTEKGKDVELRCDPISGHTALYWYRQSLGQGLEFLIYFQGNSAPDKSGLPSDRFSAERTGGSVSTLTIQRTQQEDSAVYLCASSPGSEQYFGPGTRLTVT.

This clone was found once. The chain combines TRBV7-2 with TRBJ1-2; 7 nucleotides agree with TRBD1. This CDR3 spans 13 amino acids. After removal of 5 bases from V and 1 base from J, the junction contained 1 base not matched to a gene. Germline V gives CDR1 SGHTA, CDR2 FQGNSA. This chain's CDR3 is CASSRDSNYGYTF. CDR3 DNA sequence: TGTGCCAGCAGCCGGGACAGTAACTATGGCTACACCTTC.